This TCR beta chain stems from a study of blood T cell repertoires in COVID-19. Study-wide background: There were acute and convalescent COVID-19 samples, and they came from the United States, Italy and Spain.

J was trimmed by 3 bases and V by 3 bases; bases with no gene match: 8. This CDR3 is built from 16 residues. Germline CDR1 is LGHDT and CDR2 is YNNKEL (reference sequence). This clone turned up a few times. Profiled with immunoSEQ multiplex PCR; TCRdb holds only in-frame clones, not every one. The sample holds 150,000 to 200,000 clones, about 75% seen once. Sample: peripheral blood. The TCR sequence derives from a woman between 65 and 79 years old with acute or convalescent COVID-19. The V gene is TRBV3-1 (or the pseudogene TRBV3-2), the J gene TRBJ1-5; 7 bases line up with TRBD1. CDR3 coding DNA: TGTGCCAGCAGCCAGACTCCCGGGACAGCCAATCAGCCCCAGCATTTT. Its translation: CASSQTPGTANQPQHF.